Included here is one TCR beta chain sequence, with context. The sample is drawn from a study of blood T cell repertoires in COVID-19. Some clones are missing from TCRdb's copy, which holds only in-frame ones; the method was immunoSEQ multiplex PCR. The sample has 78,000 or so clones, approximately 83% seen once. The germline V gene has CDR1 SNHLY and CDR2 FYNNEI. Trimming pared 0 bases from V and 1 base from J, leaving 15 bases between. The length of the CDR3 is 17 residues. This chain uses TRBV2 with TRBJ2-5; TRBD2 is a possible D gene (7 bases). What was sequenced was peripheral blood. This receptor was identified in a woman aged 55-75 years with acute or convalescent COVID-19. CDR3 bases: TGTGCCAGCAGTGAAGCGGTAGGACTAGGGGGCCAAGAGACCCAGTACTTC. This sequence encodes CASSEAVGLGGQETQYF.